This TCR beta chain originates from a study of T cell changes during pregnancy in multiple sclerosis. As to this clone: At one end the junction does not follow the germline gene, possibly because of a read error.

Germline V gene sequence: CDR1 SNHLY, CDR2 FYNNEI. There are 13 residues in the CDR3. The assay was immunoSEQ multiplex PCR, and TCRdb's table has in-frame clones only and misses some. The repertoire includes 30,000 to 35,000 clones, approximately 90% of them detected once, and approximately 12% sits in the top ten. The sequencing here drew on CD8+ T cells from peripheral blood mononuclear cells, taken before pregnancy. This sequence originates from a female donor with multiple sclerosis, enrolled in a pregnancy study. V and J are TRBV2 and TRBJ1-6; D remains ambiguous. CDR3 sequence (DNA): TGTGCCAGCCGTGACGGCGGGAACTCACCCCTCCACTTT. It yields the protein CASRDGGNSPLHF.